The 2 T cell receptor beta chains presented below share a single source sample, sequenced in a study of shared clonotypes between healthy human individuals (dated by TCRdb to between 2020 and 2021). The library was made by the immunoSEQ multiplex PCR assay. The immuneACCESS repertoire file appears here via TCRdb, limited to in-frame rearrangements. These files lack a portion of the clones; in checked studies, under half of the deficit traces to unresolved V genes, and the cause of the others is not known. The sample table contains 2,100,000 or so clones; only one count was recorded for approximately 94% of them. Jointly, the top ten make up roughly 0.13% of the sample. The sample taken for sequencing was naive CD4+ T cells sorted from blood. This sample's cell subset or site label indicates: CD45RA+ positively selected. All receptors come from a man aged 18 to 30 in good health.

V gene TRBV5-4 combines with J gene TRBJ1-2; D gene unclear. V shed 5 bases and J shed 6 bases, with 14 bases lying between them. Per the germline V gene, CDR1 is SGHNT and CDR2 is YYREEE (reference sequence). The CDR3 is 13 amino acids. In nucleotides, the CDR3 is TGTGCCAGCAGATCGACCCTAGCACATGGCTACACCTTC. Protein product: CASRSTLAHGYTF.

V usage is TRBV10-3 and J usage is TRBJ1-5, with a possible D match to TRBD1 (5 bases). The CDR3 spans 15 residues. Germline CDR1 is ENHRY and CDR2 is SYGVKD. Trimming shortened V by 7 bases and J by 2 bases, and 15 bases separated the two germline ends. For the CDR3, the DNA is TGTGCCATCAAAGAGGGGATGGTAGGCAATCAGCCCCAGCATTTT. Translation gives CAIKEGMVGNQPQHF.